The following is a T cell receptor beta chain sequence with its context. Its cognate antigen is unknown. The sample is drawn from a study of T cells in localized non-small cell lung cancer. Study-wide results and caveats: With higher T cell density in blood came longer overall survival. Sequencing, confined to only one tumor region, leaves heterogeneity possible. Paired adjacent lung recovered a median about 60 of the top 100 tumor clones. Uninvolved adjacent lung had the highest recorded T cell clonality, with tumor below it.

Assay: immunoSEQ multiplex PCR; the TCRdb copy retains only in-frame clones and omits some. The table records 40,000 or so clones, around 79% of them present only once. This sequence originates from a male donor at least 60 years old with stage III squamous cell lung carcinoma. The sequencing used peripheral blood, collected before any cancer treatment.

This chain's CDR3 is CASSLQGADYGYTF. The DNA for the CDR3 is TGTGCCAGCAGTCTACAGGGGGCGGACTATGGCTACACCTTC. The gene calls are TRBV6-6 and TRBJ1-2, with TRBD1 matching over 9 bases. CDR1 and CDR2 (germline): MNHNY, SVGAGI (reference sequence). CDR3 size: 14 residues. The V and J ends lost 5 bases and 3 bases, in that order; junction bases with no gene match: 4.